The 7 T cell receptor beta chains given below trace back to one sample, sequenced in a study of tumor-infiltrating lymphocytes in primary liver carcinoma. Co-extracting RNA and DNA was done with roughly 17-32 mg of unsorted bulk tissue as input. A constant-region primer served to make TCR beta cDNA from 500 to 550 ng total RNA. Three-round nested multiplex PCR performed with slightly modified ARM-PCR produced the TCR beta libraries. The study ran its first two PCR rounds for roughly 11 cycles each, using TRBV1-TRBV30 forward primers and a C-beta reverse primer. MiXCR was run by TCRdb on the multiplex PCR reads, yielding one entry per CDR3 protein. This sample has some 87,000 distinct CDR3 sequences, with about 70% found just once. The sample comprised tumor-adjacent normal liver tissue. The origin of the receptors is a man aged 35 to 55 with primary liver carcinoma and hepatitis B virus infection.

This clonotype has only a few counts. V is TRBV14 and J is TRBJ2-7; D is possibly TRBD2 (6 bases). The CDR3 sequence is 15 residues long. The V end was cut by 3 bases, the J end by 7 bases, with 19 bases between. CDR1 SGHDN and CDR2 FVKESK come from the germline V gene. The CDR3 protein is CASSQGLVGVKEQYF. The CDR3 DNA sequence: TGTGCCAGCAGCCAGGGACTGGTGGGAGTGAAAGAGCAGTACTTC. The whole variable domain, filled in from reference TRBV14 and TRBJ2-7, reads EAGVTQFPSHSVIEKGQTVTLRCDPISGHDNLYWYRRVMGKEIKFLLHFVKESKQDESGMPNNRFLAERTGGTYSTLKVQPAELEDSGVYFCASSQGLVGVKEQYFGPGTRLTVT.

This clonotype was recorded once. The missing conserved phenylalanine or tryptophan at the end of this CDR3 makes a read error likely. V usage is TRBV11-2 and J usage is TRBJ2-1; TRBD1 matches at 7 bases. After removal of 7 bases from V and 5 bases from J, the junction contained 8 bases not matched to a gene. Germline V gene sequence: CDR1 SGHAT, CDR2 FQNNGV. This CDR3 comprises 14 residues. The CDR3 sequence is CASTDGQVNNEQFL. The CDR3 DNA reads as TGTGCCAGCACCGATGGACAGGTAAACAATGAGCAGTTCTTA.

On this clonotype itself: Since a much larger clone is just one base distant, this may be a read error. The chain recombines TRBV29-1 with TRBJ2-1; D is uncertain. The CDR3 is 14 residues long. The V gene lost 3 bases and the J gene lost 0 bases, with 9 bases spanning the gap. Germline V gives CDR1 SQVTM, CDR2 ANQGSEA. DNA for the CDR3: TGCAGCGTTGAGGAGCAAATCTCCTACAATGAGCAGTTCTTC. The encoded protein is CSVEEQISYNEQFF.

With respect to this clonotype: At one end, the junction sequence differs from germline, possibly due to a read error. The chain carries TRBV11-2 and TRBJ2-2; 8 nucleotides agree with TRBD2. This CDR3 has 16 amino acids. Germline CDR1 and CDR2: SGHAT and FQNNGV. The CDR3 nucleotides are TGTGCCAGCAGCTTAGAGGCGACTAGCGTCACCGGGGACCTGTTTTTT. This translates into CASSLEATSVTGDLFF.

As concerns this clonotype: Sequence at one end of the junction differs from germline and may be a read error. The chain uses TRBV11-2 and TRBJ2-7, with 7 nucleotides matching TRBD2. The germline gives CDR1 SGHAT, CDR2 FQNNGV. This CDR3 is 15 amino acids long. CDR3 coding DNA: TGTGCTAGCAGCCTCGGCGGGAGTCTACCATACGGGCAGTACTTC. It specifies CASSLGGSLPYGQYF.

J is TRBJ2-1 and V is TRBV28; D is unresolved. The germline V gene has CDR1 MDHEN and CDR2 SYDVKM. This CDR3 region has 15 residues. V was trimmed by 7 bases and J by 3 bases, leaving 16 bases between them. This CDR3 reads CASKDASTVYNEQFF. CDR3 nucleotides: TGTGCCAGCAAGGACGCGAGCACCGTCTACAATGAGCAGTTCTTC.

In regard to this clonotype: This could be a read error, since a much larger clone is one nucleotide away. The chain couples TRBV10-3 to TRBJ2-7, with TRBD2 matching 13 bases. CDR1 is ENHRY, CDR2 SYGVKD, per germline. This CDR3 contains 14 residues. V lost 9 bases and J lost 3; bases outside the gene matches: 5. CDR3 region: CAIMTSGGIYEQYF. The CDR3 DNA reads as TGTGCCATTATGACTAGCGGGGGGATCTACGAGCAGTACTTC.